These 4 T cell receptor beta chains share one sample of origin, sequenced in a study of Ad26.COV2.S vaccination and SARS-CoV-2 variants. As for treatment: about 20 received Ad26.COV2.S at low or high dose, single or two shots; several received placebo; per-sample allocation not given. Each sample was drawn 63 days after the first injection (of vaccine or placebo). The method was immunoSEQ multiplex PCR; TCRdb's version includes in-frame clones alone and lacks a portion of them. The sample lists hundreds of thousands of clones, around 92% seen once, with nearly 1.5% in the top ten. The specimen comprised peripheral blood, sampled in a trial of Ad26.COV2.S vaccine versus placebo. The receptors were sampled from a person aged 18 to 59 who received the Ad26.COV2.S COVID-19 vaccine or a placebo.

V is TRBV18 and J is TRBJ2-3; 8 positions agree with TRBD1. The trim removed 2 bases at V and 2 bases at J, leaving 3 bases unmatched. In germline, CDR1 is KGHSH, CDR2 LQKENI. The CDR3 consists of 15 residues. The DNA for the CDR3 is TGTGCCAGCTCACCAGGGACAGGATCCACAGATACGCAGTATTTT. Protein: CASSPGTGSTDTQYF.

Note on this clone: A junction end diverges from the germline sequence, so it may reflect a read error. The chain has TRBV7-9 and TRBJ2-5, with TRBD1 matching 9 bases. The CDR3 is 11 amino acids. CDR1 SEHNR and CDR2 FQNEAQ come from the germline V gene (reference sequence). Here the CDR3 reads CASSNRDRANF. In nucleotides, the CDR3 is TGTGCCAGCAGCAACCGGGACAGGGCGAACTTC.

J is TRBJ2-7 and V is TRBV19; the match to TRBD1 covers 8 bases. Germline V gene sequence: CDR1 LNHDA, CDR2 SQIVND (reference sequence). CDR3 length: 14 residues. After removal of 5 bases from V and 0 bases from J, the junction contained 3 bases not matched to a gene. The CDR3 loop is CASSSTGVSYEQYF. Written as DNA, the CDR3 is TGTGCCAGTAGTTCGACAGGGGTCTCCTACGAGCAGTACTTC.

About this clone: This same CDR3 is encoded by further DNA sequences in the sample. CDR3 nucleotides: TGTGCCAGCAGCCTCAACCGATACACTGAAGCTTTCTTT. Its translation is CASSLNRYTEAFF. The chain joins TRBV27 to TRBJ1-1; D unresolved. Germline V gives CDR1 MNHEY, CDR2 SMNVEV (reference sequence). V lost 6 bases, J lost 3 bases, and 11 bases lay in between. The CDR3 is 13 amino acids.